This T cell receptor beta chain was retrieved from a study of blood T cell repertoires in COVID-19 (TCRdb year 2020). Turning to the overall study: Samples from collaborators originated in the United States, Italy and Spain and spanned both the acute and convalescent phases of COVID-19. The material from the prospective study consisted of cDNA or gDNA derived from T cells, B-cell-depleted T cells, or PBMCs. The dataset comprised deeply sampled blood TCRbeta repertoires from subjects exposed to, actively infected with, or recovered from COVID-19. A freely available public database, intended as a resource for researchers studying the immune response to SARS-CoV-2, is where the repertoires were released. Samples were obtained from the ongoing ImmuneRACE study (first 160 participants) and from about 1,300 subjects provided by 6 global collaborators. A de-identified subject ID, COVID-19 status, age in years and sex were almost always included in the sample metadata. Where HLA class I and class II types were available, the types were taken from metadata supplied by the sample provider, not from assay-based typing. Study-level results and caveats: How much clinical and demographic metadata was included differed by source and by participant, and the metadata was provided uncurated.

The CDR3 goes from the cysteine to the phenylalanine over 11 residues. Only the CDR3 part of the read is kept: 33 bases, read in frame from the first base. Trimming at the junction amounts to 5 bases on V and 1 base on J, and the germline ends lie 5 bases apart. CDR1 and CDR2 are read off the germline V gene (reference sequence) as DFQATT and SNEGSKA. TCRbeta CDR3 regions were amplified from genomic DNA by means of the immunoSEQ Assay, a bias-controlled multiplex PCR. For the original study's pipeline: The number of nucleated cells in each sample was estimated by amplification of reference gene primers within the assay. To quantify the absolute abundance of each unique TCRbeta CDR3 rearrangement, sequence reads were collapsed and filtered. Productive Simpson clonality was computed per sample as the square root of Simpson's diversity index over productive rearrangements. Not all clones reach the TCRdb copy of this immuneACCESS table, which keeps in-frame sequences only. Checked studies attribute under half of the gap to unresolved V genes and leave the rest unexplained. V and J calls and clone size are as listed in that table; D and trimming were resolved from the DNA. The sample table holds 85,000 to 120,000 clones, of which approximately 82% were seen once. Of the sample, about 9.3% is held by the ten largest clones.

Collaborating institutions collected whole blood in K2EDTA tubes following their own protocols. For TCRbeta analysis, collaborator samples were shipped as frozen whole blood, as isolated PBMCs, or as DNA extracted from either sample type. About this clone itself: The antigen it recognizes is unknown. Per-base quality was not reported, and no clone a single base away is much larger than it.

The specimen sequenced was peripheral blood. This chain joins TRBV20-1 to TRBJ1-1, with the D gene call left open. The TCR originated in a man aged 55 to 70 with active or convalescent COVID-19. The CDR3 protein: CSASRNTEAFF. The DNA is TGCAGTGCTTCCAGGAACACTGAAGCTTTCTTT.